Shown below are 4 T cell receptor beta chains from a single sample sequenced in a study of cytomegalovirus exposure and HLA in healthy donors. PCR used 60 Vbeta primers and 13 Jbeta primers. Sequencing was performed with immunoSEQ multiplex PCR; in TCRdb, only in-frame clones are kept and a portion is missing. This sample has about 180,000 clones, with around 77% found just once. The specimen sequenced was PBMCs. The receptor set was obtained from a man between 60 and 70 years old in good health and CMV-seronegative.

The chain employs TRBV15 and TRBJ1-5; 7 positions match TRBD1. The CDR3 spans 13 residues. Trimming removed 3 bases from V and 10 bases from J; junction bases left unmatched: 6. The V gene's germline CDR1 is LNHNV and CDR2 YYDKDF (reference sequence). Written as DNA, the CDR3 is TGTGCCACCAGCAGGGAGACAGGGATCCCCCAGCATTTT. Translated, it gives CATSRETGIPQHF.

This clone was recorded a few times. The chain has TRBV29-1 and TRBJ2-2; 13 bases line up with TRBD2. Germline V gene lookup returns CDR1 SQVTM and CDR2 ANQGSEA. V gave up 7 bases and J gave up 6 bases; unmatched junction bases: 5. The CDR3 has 14 residues. CDR3 protein: CSAKTSGGSGELFF. DNA of the CDR3: TGCAGCGCTAAGACTAGCGGGGGGTCCGGGGAGCTGTTTTTT.

The chain is built from TRBV6-6 and TRBJ1-4; 7 bases map to TRBD1. This CDR3 has 14 residues. Germline V gives CDR1 MNHNY, CDR2 SVGAGI (reference sequence). V lost 6 bases, J lost 10 bases, and 11 bases stayed unmatched. The DNA for the CDR3 is TGTGCCAGCAGCACCGACAGGGTTGGTGGAAAACTGTTTTTT. Translation: CASSTDRVGGKLFF.

This sequence joins TRBV5-1 and TRBJ1-2; 8 positions agree with TRBD1. The CDR3 totals 14 residues. With 4 bases clipped from V and 3 bases from J, the junction kept 5 bases outside the gene matches. Per the germline V gene, CDR1 is SGHRS and CDR2 is YFSETQ. The CDR3: CASSPQGDDYGYTF. The CDR3 DNA is TGCGCCAGCAGCCCACAGGGGGACGACTATGGCTACACCTTC.